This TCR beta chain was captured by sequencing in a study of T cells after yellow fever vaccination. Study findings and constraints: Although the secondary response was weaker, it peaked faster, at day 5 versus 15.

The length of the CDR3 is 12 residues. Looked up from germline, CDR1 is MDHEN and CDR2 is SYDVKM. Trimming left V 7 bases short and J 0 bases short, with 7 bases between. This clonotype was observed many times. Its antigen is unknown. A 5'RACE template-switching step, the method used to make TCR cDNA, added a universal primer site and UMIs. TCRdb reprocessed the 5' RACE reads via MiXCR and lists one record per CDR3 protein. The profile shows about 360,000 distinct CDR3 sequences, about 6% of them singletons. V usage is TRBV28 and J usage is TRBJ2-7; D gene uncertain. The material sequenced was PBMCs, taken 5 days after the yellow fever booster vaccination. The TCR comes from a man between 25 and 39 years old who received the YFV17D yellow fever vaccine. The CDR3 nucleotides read TGTGCCAGCATTTCGGCCTCCTACGAGCAGTACTTC. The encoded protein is CASISASYEQYF.